This T cell receptor beta chain originates from a study of blood T cell repertoires in COVID-19. Across the study: PBMCs, B-cell-depleted T cells, or T cells were the source of the cDNA or gDNA that made up the material.

Original analysis: Reference gene primer amplification yielded estimated nucleated cell counts. The table came from immunoSEQ multiplex PCR; TCRdb's copy has only in-frame clones and leaves some out. V, J and clone size were drawn from that table, and D and trimming were deduced from the DNA. The sample has about 140,000 clones, roughly 87% seen once. The source is a man in his 70s with acute or convalescent COVID-19. Material for sequencing was peripheral blood.

The CDR3 nucleotides are TGTGCCAGCAGCTTAAATGATCGGGGTGGACAGCAGTTCTTC. Residues: CASSLNDRGGQQFF. The V call is TRBV7-9, the J call TRBJ2-1, with D perhaps matching TRBD2 (5 bases). The CDR3 covers 14 residues. Germline V lookup: CDR1 SEHNR, CDR2 FQNEAQ (reference sequence). The V gene lost 2 bases and the J gene lost 11 bases, with 16 bases spanning the gap.